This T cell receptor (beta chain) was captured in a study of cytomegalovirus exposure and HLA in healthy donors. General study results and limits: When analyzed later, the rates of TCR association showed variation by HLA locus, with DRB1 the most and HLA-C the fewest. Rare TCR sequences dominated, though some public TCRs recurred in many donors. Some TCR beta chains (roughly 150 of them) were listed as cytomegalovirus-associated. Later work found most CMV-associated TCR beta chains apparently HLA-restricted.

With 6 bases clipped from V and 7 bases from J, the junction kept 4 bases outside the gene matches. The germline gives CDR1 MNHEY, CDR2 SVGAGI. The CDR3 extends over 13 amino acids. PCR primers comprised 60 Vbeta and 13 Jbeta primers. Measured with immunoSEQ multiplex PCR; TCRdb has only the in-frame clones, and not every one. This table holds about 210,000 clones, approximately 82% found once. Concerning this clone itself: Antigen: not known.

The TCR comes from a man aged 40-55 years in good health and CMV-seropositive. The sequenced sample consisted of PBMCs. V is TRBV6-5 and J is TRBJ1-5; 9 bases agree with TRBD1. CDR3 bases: TGTGCCAGCAGCTACAGGGGGCAGCAGCCCCAGCATTTT. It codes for CASSYRGQQPQHF.